The 20 T cell receptor beta chains given below trace back to one sample, sequenced in a study of shared clonotypes between healthy human individuals. Only in-frame clones appear in the TCRdb table, and some are missing; sequencing was by immunoSEQ multiplex PCR. The sample shows some 92,000 clones, over 40% of them seen only once. Material for sequencing was PBMCs. The receptors were sampled from a woman aged 35 to 49 in good health. Some clones in this sample may be carry-over from other donors' samples.

This clone was detected many times. This chain connects TRBV5-1 to TRBJ1-1, with D hard to call. Between the trimmed V and J ends, which lost 6 bases and 0 bases, there was a span of 15 bases. This CDR3 contains 15 residues. Germline CDR1 is SGHRS and CDR2 is YFSETQ. The CDR3 is CASNSDGNMNTEAFF. The CDR3 region has the DNA TGCGCCAGCAATAGTGATGGAAATATGAACACTGAAGCTTTCTTT. Based on the CDR3 plus reference TRBV5-1 and TRBJ1-1, the full variable domain is KAGVTQTPRYLIKTRGQQVTLSCSPISGHRSVSWYQQTPGQGLQFLFEYFSETQRNKGNFPGRFSGRQFSNSRSEMNVSTLELGDSALYLCASNSDGNMNTEAFFGQGTRLTVV.

This clone was observed a few times. CDR3 in amino acids: CASTQGTGRTNEKLFF. The CDR3 nucleotides read TGTGCCAGCACCCAAGGGACAGGGAGAACTAATGAAAAACTGTTTTTT. The V and J genes are TRBV28 and TRBJ1-4; 9 positions agree with TRBD1. CDR1 is MDHEN, CDR2 SYDVKM, per germline. V lost 7 bases and J lost 1; bases outside the gene matches: 7. This CDR3 is 16 amino acids long.

This rearrangement joins TRBV7-8 to TRBJ2-5; 8 bases map to TRBD1. Near its end, the DNA agrees better with TRBJ2-7, so the J call may be wrong. CDR1 and CDR2 from the germline V gene are SGHVS and FQNEAQ. CDR3 length equals 18 residues. CDR3 sequence reads: CASSLVRVWDRRSTEQYF. The CDR3 coding sequence is TGTGCCAGCAGCTTAGTTCGAGTTTGGGACAGGCGATCTACCGAGCAGTACTTC.

The chain is built from TRBV20-1 and TRBJ1-1; no firm D call. CDR3 length: 11 amino acids. The germline V gene has CDR1 DFQATT and CDR2 SNEGSKA (reference sequence). V was pared by 0 bases and J by 6 bases, with 5 bases between. DNA of the CDR3: TGCAGTGCTAGAGAAAGGCCTGAAGCTTTCTTT. Translating it yields CSARERPEAFF.

The rearrangement links TRBV7-4 to TRBJ2-7; D call uncertain. The germline V gene has CDR1 SGHVT and CDR2 SQSDAQ. Deletions cut 0 bases from V and 3 bases from J, with 6 bases between. This CDR3 has 13 amino acids. The CDR3 nucleotides are TGTGCCAGCAGCTTAGCCCCATACTACGAGCAGTACTTC. Encoded protein: CASSLAPYYEQYF.

This clone came up many times. The chain links TRBV27 to TRBJ1-2, with 9 bases that match TRBD1. CDR1 and CDR2 (germline): MNHEY, SMNVEV (reference sequence). With V trimmed by 6 bases and J by 3 bases, 5 bases remained unmatched. This CDR3 is built from 14 residues. For the CDR3, the DNA is TGTGCCAGCAGCCCCGACAGGGGGGACTATGGCTACACCTTC. It is translated as CASSPDRGDYGYTF.

The V gene is TRBV5-1, the J gene TRBJ2-3; D is unclear. The CDR3 consists of 15 residues. The V and J ends lost 5 bases and 2 bases respectively, with 15 bases between them. Germline-derived CDR1 and CDR2 are SGHRS and YFSETQ. The CDR3 sequence: CASSYPQVATDTQYF. In nucleotides, the CDR3 is TGCGCCAGCAGTTACCCCCAGGTAGCCACAGATACGCAGTATTTT. Full variable domain (missing parts from reference TRBV5-1 and TRBJ2-3): KAGVTQTPRYLIKTRGQQVTLSCSPISGHRSVSWYQQTPGQGLQFLFEYFSETQRNKGNFPGRFSGRQFSNSRSEMNVSTLELGDSALYLCASSYPQVATDTQYFGPGTRLTVL.

This chain links TRBV30 with TRBJ1-5; no reliable D call. The CDR3 is made up of 13 amino acids. Germline CDR1 GTSNPN, CDR2 SVGIG (reference sequence). Between the trimmed V and J ends, which lost 3 bases and 11 bases, there was a span of 17 bases. The CDR3 region is CAWSPGPQSAQHF. For the CDR3, the DNA is TGTGCCTGGAGCCCAGGACCGCAATCAGCCCAGCATTTT.

The rearrangement uses TRBV2 and TRBJ2-5, with D possibly matching TRBD1 (5 bases). The J call may be faulty, since TRBJ2-7 better matches the DNA end. CDR1 is SNHLY and CDR2 is FYNNEI in the germline V gene. The CDR3 sequence is 13 residues long. The CDR3 here is CASSGGHSYEQYF. The DNA of the CDR3 is TGTGCCAGCAGTGGAGGACATTCCTACGAGCAGTACTTC.

The rearrangement joins TRBV11-2 to TRBJ2-2, with 8 bases aligning to TRBD2. Trimming at V came to 7 bases and at J to 9 bases, leaving 10 bases not matched to a gene. Germline V lookup: CDR1 SGHAT, CDR2 FQNNGV. The CDR3 length is 14 residues. The CDR3, as DNA: TGTGCCAGCACCAGAGGGACTAGGGTGAGGGAGCTGTTTTTT. Translated: CASTRGTRVRELFF.

Comment on this clone: A much larger clone lies one base from this, so it may be a read error. The V and J genes are TRBV10-3 and TRBJ2-4, with D perhaps TRBD1 (6 bases). The CDR3 contains 18 residues. Trimming took off 0 bases at V and 0 bases at J, with 15 bases between the two ends. CDR1 is ENHRY, CDR2 SYGVKD, per germline. CDR3 sequence: CAISESRVGGLAKNIQYF. The CDR3 DNA follows: TGTGCCATCAGTGAGTCGAGGGTTGGGGGCTTAGCCAAAAACATTCAGTACTTC.

This clone has a handful of counts. This chain links TRBV30 with TRBJ2-5; 7 nucleotides agree with TRBD1. The CDR3 totals 13 residues. Trimming at V came to 0 bases and at J to 7 bases, leaving 5 bases not matched to a gene. The germline CDR1 and CDR2 sequences are GTSNPN and SVGIG (reference sequence). CDR3 sequence reads: CAWSVGQAGTQYF. Here the CDR3 DNA reads TGTGCCTGGAGTGTAGGACAGGCGGGGACCCAGTACTTC. The full variable domain, in which reference TRBV30 and TRBJ2-5 provide the parts outside the CDR3, is SQTIHQWPATLVQPVGSPLSLECTVEGTSNPNLYWYRQAAGRGLQLLFYSVGIGQISSEVPQNLSASRPQDRQFILSSKKLLLSDSGFYLCAWSVGQAGTQYFGPGTRLLVL.

The rearrangement uses TRBV2 and TRBJ2-1, with D possibly being TRBD2 (6 bases). The germline V and J ends were trimmed by 5 bases and 6 bases, with 17 bases remaining between them. CDR3 size: 15 residues. The V gene's germline CDR1 is SNHLY and CDR2 FYNNEI. CDR3 coding DNA: TGTGCCAGCAGTCCCCGACCAGGAGGGGCCAATGAGCAGTTCTTC. Its translation is CASSPRPGGANEQFF.

On this clone: This sequence is one base from a far larger clone and is likely a read error. The chain carries TRBV29-1 and TRBJ2-3, with D unclear. The DNA end is more similar to TRBJ1-5, so the J call may be wrong. Looked up from germline, CDR1 is SQVTM and CDR2 is ANQGSEA. The CDR3 sequence is 11 residues long. CDR3 DNA: TGCAGCGTTGAGACGGGAAATACGCAGCATTTT. Its translation is CSVETGNTQHF.

This clone was found many times. This chain joins TRBV28 and TRBJ2-7, with D unresolved. V gave up 5 bases and J gave up 5 bases, with 19 bases separating them. The CDR3 is made up of 15 amino acids. Per the germline V gene, CDR1 is MDHEN and CDR2 is SYDVKM. The CDR3 loop is CASSPTHAAPHEQYF. CDR3 nucleotides: TGTGCCAGCAGTCCCACCCACGCGGCACCCCACGAGCAGTACTTC.

The J gene is TRBJ2-2, the V gene TRBV4-1, with D possibly TRBD2 on 5 matching bases. The CDR3 is 14 residues long. In germline, CDR1 is MGHRA, CDR2 YSYEKL. Trimming left V 4 bases short and J 8 bases short, with 14 bases between. The CDR3 coding sequence is TGCGCCAGCAGCCTAAGGGAGTGGTCAGGGGAGCTGTTTTTT. Translating gives CASSLREWSGELFF.

DNA of the CDR3: TGTGCCAGCAGCTTAGGTAGCGGGAGTATCGACGAGCAGTACTTC. It encodes CASSLGSGSIDEQYF. The rearrangement uses TRBV7-7 and TRBJ2-7; TRBD2 matches 9 bases. The CDR3 has 15 amino acids. Trimming removed 1 base from V and 5 bases from J; junction bases left unmatched: 6. CDR1 and CDR2 from the germline V gene are SSHAT and FNYEAQ (reference sequence).

Details on this clone: The same CDR3 can be traced to other DNA sequences in this sample. The chain combines TRBV28 with TRBJ1-5, with a weak D call TRBD1 (5 bases). Germline assignment: CDR1 MDHEN and CDR2 SYDVKM. Trimming left V 7 bases short and J 2 bases short, with 15 bases between. The CDR3 has 15 amino acids. CDR3 loop: CASKGSLGGNQPQHF. The DNA for the CDR3 is TGTGCCAGCAAGGGCAGTTTAGGGGGCAATCAGCCCCAGCATTTT.

The rearrangement uses TRBV9 and TRBJ1-4; D call uncertain. This CDR3 is built from 18 residues. Germline CDR1 SGDLS, CDR2 YYNGEE. The V end was cut by 0 bases, the J end by 0 bases, with 15 bases between. CDR3 sequence (DNA): TGTGCCAGCAGCGTAGTAAGGGCCACCAATGCAACTAATGAAAAACTGTTTTTT. Translated, it gives CASSVVRATNATNEKLFF.

This clone has only a few counts. This chain joins TRBV29-1 and TRBJ2-7; weak D call: TRBD1 (5 bases). Germline CDR1 and CDR2: SQVTM and ANQGSEA. The CDR3 loop spans 16 amino acids. Trimming left V 7 bases short and J 4 bases short, with 26 bases between. CDR3 in DNA: TGCAGCGCAAAAGGGGCCCGAACAGGACATCAGTACGAGCAGTACTTC. It encodes CSAKGARTGHQYEQYF.